This paragraph reports one TCR beta chain. What antigen it recognizes has not been identified. Per-base qualities were not stored, and no clone one base away is much larger. This specimen comes from a study of T cell responses to AZD1222 COVID-19 vaccine (dated by TCRdb to the early 2020s). General notes on the study: AZD1222 recipients given second doses at about 4 weeks or at about 12 weeks were pooled, since spike-specific TCR depth and breadth were not found to differ between the two schedules. A total of about 230 trial participants underwent TCR sequencing, of whom roughly 210 received two doses of AZD1222 and some 25 received two doses of the MenACWY control vaccine. Trial participants were enrolled into age subgroups of 18-55, 56-69 and 70-plus years, which contained approximately 150, 28 and 58 TCR-sequenced participants, respectively. The paper's findings and limits, for the study overall: Only five to seven AZD1222 recipients were SARS-CoV-2 seropositive at baseline, limiting conclusions about previously exposed vaccinees. Participants were mostly white British, with more females than males. The authors suggested clonal diversity may have been underestimated. Spike-specific TCR breadth and depth rose significantly after two AZD1222 doses compared with day 0 and with MenACWY recipients. Epitopes outside the regions mutated in the B.1.351 and B.1.1.7 variants were reportedly recognized by nearly half of the unique spike-specific TCRs. Because no samples from the day 14 peak response were available, repertoires could be characterized only after the peak T cell response. In the small 56-69-year group, the increase in depth fell short of significance, most likely because of low power. The vaccine-associated CD4 TCRs covered the entire spike protein, and the dominant responses fell in regions 160-218 and 743-854.

The CDR3 regions of human TCRbeta chains were subjected to immunosequencing. In the original analysis: TCRs in the repertoires were compared against a reference library of SARS-CoV-2-specific TCRs that had been generated with the MIRA antigen-specificity platform. Breadth was defined as the fraction of unique TCRs that were SARS-CoV-2-associated, and depth was defined as the fraction of total T cells that were SARS-CoV-2-associated. Using the MIRA data, each spike-specific TCR was assigned both to the spike region to which the TCR was reactive and to a CD4 or CD8 class. Log10-transformed breadth and depth values were compared by one-way ANOVA with Sidak's multiple comparisons tests. TCRdb holds this immuneACCESS table with in-frame rearrangements only. Some clones are missing; in checked studies, unresolved V genes explain under half, and the rest has no known cause. D and trimming come from the DNA, and the V and J calls and clone size come from that table. This sample holds about 110,000 clones; roughly 84% were observed only once. The ten largest clones add up to under 4% of the sample.

Per the publication, the time point label means: baseline before first vaccination. Vaccinee samples came from UK trials COV001 and COV002, including a single-blind randomized controlled phase 2/3 trial of AZD1222 (ChAdOx1 nCoV-19) in healthy adults. For TCRbeta chain sequencing, PBMC samples were collected from trial participants at day 0 and at day 28 after the second dose. V drops 1 base and J drops 7 bases, leaving 11 bases in between. The germline V gene provides CDR1 SGHNT and CDR2 YENEEA. From the cysteine up to the phenylalanine, the CDR3 has a length of 15 residues. Solely the CDR3 DNA is kept, with 45 bases framed from the first base.

In this chain, TRBV11-3 is recombined with TRBJ1-6; no D segment can be confidently identified. The sequence derives from an adult in good health. Sequencing was performed on peripheral blood, taken on day 0 of AZD1222 vaccination. The CDR3 protein sequence reads: CASSLGGGTNSPLHF. The sequenced DNA is TGTGCCAGCAGCTTAGGTGGCGGAACCAATTCACCCCTCCACTTT.